This record covers a single T cell receptor beta chain. Its antigen remains unidentified. It was with 60 Vbeta and 13 Jbeta primers that the PCR ran. The repertoire was sequenced with immunoSEQ multiplex PCR; TCRdb's copy has only in-frame clones and lacks some. The sample includes 70,000 to 95,000 clones, about 85% of them seen just once. This sample was included in a study of cytomegalovirus exposure and HLA in healthy donors. Regarding the study as a whole: Analysis was carried out at a later point, and it linked a missense DCLRE1C variant to TCR beta V- and J-gene trimming. More clonal expansion characterized HLA-associated TCR beta chains than equally common others in a later analysis.

Trimming took 1 base from V and 2 from J, leaving 11 bases between them. Germline V gene lookup returns CDR1 LGHNA and CDR2 YNFKEQ. This CDR3 region has 15 residues. Sample: PBMCs. The source is a woman in her thirties or forties in good health and CMV-seropositive. J is TRBJ1-2 and V is TRBV4-2; weak D call: TRBD1 (6 bases). CDR3 sequence reads: CASSQVQGLNYGYTF. The CDR3 region has the DNA TGTGCCAGCAGCCAAGTGCAGGGGCTGAACTATGGCTACACCTTC.